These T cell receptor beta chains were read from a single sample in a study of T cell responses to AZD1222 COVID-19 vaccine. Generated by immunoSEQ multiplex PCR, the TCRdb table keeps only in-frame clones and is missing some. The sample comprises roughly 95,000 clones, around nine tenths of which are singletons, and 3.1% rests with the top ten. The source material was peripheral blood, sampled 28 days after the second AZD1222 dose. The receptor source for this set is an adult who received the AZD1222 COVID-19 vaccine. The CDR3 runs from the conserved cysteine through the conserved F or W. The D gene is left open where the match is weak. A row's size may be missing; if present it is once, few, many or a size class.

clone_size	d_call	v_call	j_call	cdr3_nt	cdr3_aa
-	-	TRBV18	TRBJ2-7	TGTGCCAGCTCACTGGAGGGGCAGGGCTACGAGCAGTACTTC	CASSLEGQGYEQYF
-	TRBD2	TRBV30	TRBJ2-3	TGTGCCTGGAGTGGCGGGACTACTAGCACAGATACGCAGTATTTT	CAWSGGTTSTDTQYF
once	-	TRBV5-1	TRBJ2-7	TGCGCCAGCAGCTTGGATTCGGCCAGTTTAACCCTTCGCTCCTACGAGCAGTACTTC	CASSLDSASLTLRSYEQYF
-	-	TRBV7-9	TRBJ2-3	TGTGCCAGCAGCTTAGTAGTTGCAGGCCTGTTGGGAGATACGCAGTATTTT	CASSLVVAGLLGDTQYF
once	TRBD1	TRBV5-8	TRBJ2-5	TGTGCCAGCAGCCCCGGGACAGGGCTCCGAGAGACCCAGTACTTC	CASSPGTGLRETQYF
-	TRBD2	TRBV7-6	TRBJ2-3	TGTGCCAGCAGCCGGGGACTAGCGGGGACTAGACTCGTCACAGATACGCAGTATTTT	CASSRGLAGTRLVTDTQYF
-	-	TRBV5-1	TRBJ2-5	TGCGCCAGCAGCTTGGATCCGAAAGAGACCCAGTACTTC	CASSLDPKETQYF
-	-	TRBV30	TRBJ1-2	TGTGCCTGGACAGATAACTATGGCTACACCTTC	CAWTDNYGYTF
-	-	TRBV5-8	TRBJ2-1	TGTGCCAGCAACCCCAACCAGGCCTCCTACAATGAGCAGTTCTTC	CASNPNQASYNEQFF
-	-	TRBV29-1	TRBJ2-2	TGCAGCGTTGGCCCGAACACCGGGGAGCTGTTTTTT	CSVGPNTGELFF
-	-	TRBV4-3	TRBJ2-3	TGCGCCAGCAGCCAAGTAGGGCGCGGAAGTAGATCAGATACGCAGTATTTT	CASSQVGRGSRSDTQYF
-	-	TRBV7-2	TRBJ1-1	TGTGCCAGCAGCCTCGGACAGAACACTGAAGCTTTCTTT	CASSLGQNTEAFF
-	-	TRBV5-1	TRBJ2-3	TGCGCCAGCAGCTTGGGGAGCGACCAAGATACGCAGTATTTT	CASSLGSDQDTQYF
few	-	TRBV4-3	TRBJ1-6	TGCGCCAGCAGCCAGACAGGTTTGGCTAATTCACCCCTCCACTTT	CASSQTGLANSPLHF
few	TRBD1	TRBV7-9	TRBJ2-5	TGTGCCAGCAGCTTAAAGTTACGACAGGGGGAGACCCAGTACTTC	CASSLKLRQGETQYF
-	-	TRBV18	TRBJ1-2	TGTGCCAGCTCACCAGGAACAGGGCTCAGGAATGGCTACACCTTC	CASSPGTGLRNGYTF
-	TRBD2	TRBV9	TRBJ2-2	TGTGCCAGCAGCGTAGTTCGGGGGGCCGGGGAGCTGTTTTTT	CASSVVRGAGELFF
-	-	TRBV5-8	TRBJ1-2	TGTGCCAGCAGCTTGGACCGCCGTAATTATGGCTACACCTTC	CASSLDRRNYGYTF
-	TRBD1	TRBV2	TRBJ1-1	TGTGCCAGCGATGACAGGGCAGTCCGGGTAGCTTTCTTT	CASDDRAVRVAFF
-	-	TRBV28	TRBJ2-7	TGTGCCAGCAGTTTAAGCAGGGTACCCTACGAGCAGTACTTC	CASSLSRVPYEQYF
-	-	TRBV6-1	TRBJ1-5	TGTGCCAGCAGTGAATACGGGGGGATGAGCAATCAGCCCCAGCATTTT	CASSEYGGMSNQPQHF
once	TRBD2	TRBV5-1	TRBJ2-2	TGCGCCAGCAGACCAGCTACCCTAGCGGTGAACACCGGGGAGCTGTTTTTT	CASRPATLAVNTGELFF
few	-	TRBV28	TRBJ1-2	TGTGCCAGCAGTTATTTTACGGGACGAGATGGCTACACCTTC	CASSYFTGRDGYTF